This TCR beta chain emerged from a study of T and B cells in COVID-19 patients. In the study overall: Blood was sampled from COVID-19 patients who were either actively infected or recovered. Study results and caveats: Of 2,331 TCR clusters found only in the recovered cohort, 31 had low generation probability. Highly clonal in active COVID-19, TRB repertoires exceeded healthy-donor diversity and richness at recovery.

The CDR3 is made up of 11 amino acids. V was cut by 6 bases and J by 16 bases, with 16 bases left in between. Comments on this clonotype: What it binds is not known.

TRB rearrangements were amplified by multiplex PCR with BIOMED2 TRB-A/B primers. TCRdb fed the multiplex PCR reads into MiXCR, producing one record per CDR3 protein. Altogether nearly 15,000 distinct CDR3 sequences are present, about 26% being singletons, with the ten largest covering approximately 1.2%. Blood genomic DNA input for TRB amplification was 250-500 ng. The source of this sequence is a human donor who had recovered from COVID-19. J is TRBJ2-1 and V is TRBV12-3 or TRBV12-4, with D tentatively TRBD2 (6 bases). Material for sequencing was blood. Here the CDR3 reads CASRRGLRDFF. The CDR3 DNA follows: TGTGCCAGCAGGCGGGGACTCCGAGACTTCTTC.